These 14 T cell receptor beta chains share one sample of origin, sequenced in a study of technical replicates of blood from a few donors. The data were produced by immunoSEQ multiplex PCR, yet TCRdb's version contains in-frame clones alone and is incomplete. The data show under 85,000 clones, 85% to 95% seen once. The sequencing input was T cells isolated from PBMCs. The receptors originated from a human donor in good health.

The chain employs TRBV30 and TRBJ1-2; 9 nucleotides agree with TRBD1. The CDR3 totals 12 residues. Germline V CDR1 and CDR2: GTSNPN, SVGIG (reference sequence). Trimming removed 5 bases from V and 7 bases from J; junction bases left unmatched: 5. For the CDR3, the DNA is TGTGCCTGGGGGACAGGGTCGTCTGGCTACACCTTC. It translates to CAWGTGSSGYTF.

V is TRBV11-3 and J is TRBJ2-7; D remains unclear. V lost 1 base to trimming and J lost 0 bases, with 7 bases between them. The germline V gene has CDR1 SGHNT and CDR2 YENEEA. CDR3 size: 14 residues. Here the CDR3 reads CASSLAGSSYEQYF. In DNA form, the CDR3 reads TGTGCCAGCAGCTTAGCAGGCAGCTCCTACGAGCAGTACTTC.

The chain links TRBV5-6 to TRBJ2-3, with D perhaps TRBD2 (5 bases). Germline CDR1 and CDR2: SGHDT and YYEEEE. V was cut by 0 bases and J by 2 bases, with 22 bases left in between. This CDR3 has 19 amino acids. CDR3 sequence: CASSLAGILGTSFTDTQYF. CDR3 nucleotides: TGTGCCAGCAGCTTGGCGGGGATTCTAGGAACCTCTTTCACAGATACGCAGTATTTT.

CDR3 DNA sequence: TGTGCCAGTTTGGCGGGGAATCAGGGACTCGGAGGTAAAGCTTTCTTT. It yields the protein CASLAGNQGLGGKAFF. The V and J genes are TRBV19 and TRBJ1-1, with a tentative D call TRBD1 (5 bases). Per the germline V gene, CDR1 is LNHDA and CDR2 is SQIVND (reference sequence). CDR3 length: 16 residues. V was shortened by 8 bases and J by 9 bases, with 28 bases between the two germline ends.

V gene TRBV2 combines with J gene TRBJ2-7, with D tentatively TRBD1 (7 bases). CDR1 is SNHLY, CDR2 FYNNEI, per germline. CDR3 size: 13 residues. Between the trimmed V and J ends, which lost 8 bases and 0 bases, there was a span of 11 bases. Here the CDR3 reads CASRGDSSYEQYF. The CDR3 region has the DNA TGTGCCAGCCGCGGGGACAGCTCCTACGAGCAGTACTTC.

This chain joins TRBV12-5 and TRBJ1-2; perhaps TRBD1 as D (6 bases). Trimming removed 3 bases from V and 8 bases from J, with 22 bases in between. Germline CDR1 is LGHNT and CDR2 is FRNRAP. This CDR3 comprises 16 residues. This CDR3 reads CASGFYPGAGEGGYTF. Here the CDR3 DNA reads TGTGCTAGTGGTTTCTATCCAGGGGCCGGCGAGGGAGGCTACACCTTC. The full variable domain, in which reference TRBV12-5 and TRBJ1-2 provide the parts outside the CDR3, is DARVTQTPRHKVTEMGQEVTMRCQPILGHNTVFWYRQTMMQGLELLAYFRNRAPLDDSGMPKDRFSAEMPDATLATLKIQPSEPRDSAVYFCASGFYPGAGEGGYTFGSGTRLTVV.

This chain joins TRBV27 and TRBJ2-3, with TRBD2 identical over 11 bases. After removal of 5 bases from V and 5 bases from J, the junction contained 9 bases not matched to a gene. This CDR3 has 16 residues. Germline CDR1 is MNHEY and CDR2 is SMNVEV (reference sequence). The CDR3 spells CASSQRLAGSVDTQYF. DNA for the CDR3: TGTGCCAGCAGTCAGAGACTAGCGGGATCCGTAGATACGCAGTATTTT.

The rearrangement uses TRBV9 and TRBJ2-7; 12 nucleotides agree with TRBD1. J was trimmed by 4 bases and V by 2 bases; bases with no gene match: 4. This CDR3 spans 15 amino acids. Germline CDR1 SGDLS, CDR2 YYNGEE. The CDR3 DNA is TGTGCCAGCAGCGTGGGGACAGGGGGCTTATACGAGCAGTACTTC. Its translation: CASSVGTGGLYEQYF.

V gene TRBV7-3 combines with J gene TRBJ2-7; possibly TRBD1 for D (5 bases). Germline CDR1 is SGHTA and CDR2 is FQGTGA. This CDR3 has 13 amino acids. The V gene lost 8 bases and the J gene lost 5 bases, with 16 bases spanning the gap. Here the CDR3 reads CASQPGSIHEQYF. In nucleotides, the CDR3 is TGTGCCAGCCAACCAGGGTCCATCCACGAGCAGTACTTC.

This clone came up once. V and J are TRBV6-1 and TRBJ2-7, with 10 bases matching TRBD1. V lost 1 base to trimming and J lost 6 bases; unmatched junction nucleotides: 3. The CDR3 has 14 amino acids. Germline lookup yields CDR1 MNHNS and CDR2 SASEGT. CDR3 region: CASSEGTGGGEQYF. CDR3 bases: TGTGCCAGCAGTGAAGGGACAGGGGGTGGCGAGCAGTACTTC.

This CDR3 is CASSLLSGTDTQYF. For the CDR3, the DNA is TGCGCCAGCAGCTTGTTATCAGGGACAGATACGCAGTATTTT. The chain has TRBV5-1 and TRBJ2-3; TRBD1 is a possible D gene (5 bases). V was pared by 1 base and J by 3 bases, with 9 bases between. The germline V gene encodes CDR1 SGHRS and CDR2 YFSETQ. CDR3 length equals 14 residues.

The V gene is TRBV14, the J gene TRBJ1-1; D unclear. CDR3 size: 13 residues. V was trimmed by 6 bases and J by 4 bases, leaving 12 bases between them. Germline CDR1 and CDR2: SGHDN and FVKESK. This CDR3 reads CASSTVPATEAFF. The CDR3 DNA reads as TGTGCCAGCAGTACGGTCCCTGCCACTGAAGCTTTCTTT.

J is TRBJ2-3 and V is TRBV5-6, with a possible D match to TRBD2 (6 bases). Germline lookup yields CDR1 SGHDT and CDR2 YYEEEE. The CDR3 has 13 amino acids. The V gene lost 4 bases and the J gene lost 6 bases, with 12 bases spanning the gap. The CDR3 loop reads CASSILGRDTQYF. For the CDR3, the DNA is TGTGCCAGCAGCATTTTAGGGAGGGATACGCAGTATTTT.

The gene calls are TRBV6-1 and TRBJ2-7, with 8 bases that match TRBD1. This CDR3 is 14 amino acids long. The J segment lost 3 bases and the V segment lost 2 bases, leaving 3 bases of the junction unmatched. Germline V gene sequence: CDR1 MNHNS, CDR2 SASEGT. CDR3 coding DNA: TGTGCCAGCAGTGAATACAGGGGGAGCTACGAGCAGTACTTC. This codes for CASSEYRGSYEQYF.